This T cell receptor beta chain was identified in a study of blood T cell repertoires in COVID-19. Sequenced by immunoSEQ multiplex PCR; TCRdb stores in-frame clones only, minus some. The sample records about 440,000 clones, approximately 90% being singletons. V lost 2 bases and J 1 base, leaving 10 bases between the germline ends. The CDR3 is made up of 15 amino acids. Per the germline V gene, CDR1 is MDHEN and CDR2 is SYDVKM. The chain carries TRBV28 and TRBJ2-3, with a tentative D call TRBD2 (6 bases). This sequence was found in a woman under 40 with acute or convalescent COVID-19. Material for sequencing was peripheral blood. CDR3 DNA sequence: TGTGCCAGCAGTTTAGGGGACTCTGGCACAGATACGCAGTATTTT. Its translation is CASSLGDSGTDTQYF.